Presented here are 8 T cell receptor beta chains from one specimen sequenced in a study of read filtering for tumor transcriptome and immune sequencing. From 350 to 500 ng of RNA, a library with molecular barcoded alpha/delta and beta/gamma adaptors was made. One entry per CDR3 protein results from TCRdb running MiXCR on the reads. The data hold tens of thousands of distinct CDR3 sequences, with 20% to 25% observed a single time. The sequencing input was a population of CD138-negative cells sorted from bone marrow. These receptors were taken from a donor at least 40 years old with multiple myeloma.

The table lists this clonotype with many counts. The chain employs TRBV5-1 and TRBJ1-1; TRBD1 aligns across 7 bases. This CDR3 is built from 14 residues. Trimming took 1 base from V and 2 from J; bases not matched to a gene: 2. Per the germline V gene, CDR1 is SGHRS and CDR2 is YFSETQ. Here the CDR3 reads CASSLTGDNTEAFF. In DNA, the CDR3 is TGCGCCAGCAGCTTGACAGGGGACAACACTGAAGCTTTCTTT.

This clonotype was counted ten times or more. V and J are TRBV28 and TRBJ2-3; 8 positions match TRBD1. The germline V gene encodes CDR1 MDHEN and CDR2 SYDVKM. Trimming at V came to 5 bases and at J to 7 bases, leaving 2 bases not matched to a gene. This CDR3 has 12 residues. The CDR3 sequence: CASSQGAHTQYF. The CDR3 region has the DNA TGTGCCAGCAGTCAGGGGGCTCATACGCAGTATTTT.

The V call is TRBV15, the J call TRBJ1-4; possibly TRBD1 for D (5 bases). V was trimmed by 1 base and J by 5 bases, leaving 8 bases between them. The CDR3 has 14 amino acids. Germline V lookup: CDR1 LNHNV, CDR2 YYDKDF (reference sequence). The chain's CDR3 is CATSRGQQNEKLFF. The CDR3 DNA sequence: TGTGCCACCAGCAGAGGACAGCAGAATGAAAAACTGTTTTTT.

This clonotype was detected many times. The chain links TRBV29-1 to TRBJ2-7, with unresolved D. The CDR3 runs to 11 residues. Germline V gene data show CDR1 as SQVTM and CDR2 as ANQGSEA. The V end lost 6 bases, the J end lost 2 bases, and 8 bases lay between the germline ends. CDR3 in amino acids: CSVRVTYEQYF. CDR3 nucleotide sequence: TGCAGCGTCCGAGTAACCTACGAGCAGTACTTC.

In its sample, this clonotype was seen many times. The rearrangement links TRBV12-3 or TRBV12-4 to TRBJ2-1, with TRBD2 matching over 9 bases. The CDR3 consists of 16 residues. The junction had 14 bases not matched to a gene; V was cut back by 5 bases and J by 9 bases. The CDR3 DNA reads TGTGCCAGCAGTCCGTGGGCGACTAGCGGTTTGGGTGAGCAGTTCTTC. It encodes CASSPWATSGLGEQFF.

This clonotype occurred a few times. The chain links TRBV5-1 to TRBJ1-6, with D possibly TRBD1 on 5 matching bases. There are 15 residues in the CDR3. V was pared by 4 bases and J by 7 bases, with 15 bases between. Germline CDR1 and CDR2: SGHRS and YFSETQ. The CDR3 is CASSHPDRSNSPLHF. The DNA for the CDR3 is TGCGCCAGCAGCCACCCCGACAGATCAAATTCACCCCTCCACTTT. Filled out from reference TRBV5-1 and TRBJ1-6, the complete variable domain reads KAGVTQTPRYLIKTRGQQVTLSCSPISGHRSVSWYQQTPGQGLQFLFEYFSETQRNKGNFPGRFSGRQFSNSRSEMNVSTLELGDSALYLCASSHPDRSNSPLHFGNGTRLTVT.

There are many counts of this clonotype. The J gene is TRBJ2-5, the V gene TRBV7-2, with 8 bases lining up with TRBD2. The CDR3 covers 16 residues. CDR1 SGHTA and CDR2 FQGNSA come from the germline V gene. V shed 5 bases and J 5 bases; nucleotides not matched to a gene: 13. CDR3 in amino acids: CASSEWRGVVSETQYF. The CDR3 DNA reads as TGTGCCAGCAGCGAATGGCGGGGGGTCGTTTCGGAGACCCAGTACTTC.

In this sample, this clonotype turned up a few times. This chain connects TRBV24-1 to TRBJ2-5; 7 positions agree with TRBD1. The ends lost 4 bases at V and 6 bases at J; junction bases unmatched: 4. The CDR3 length is 13 residues. Germline CDR1 is KGHDR and CDR2 is SFDVKD. CDR3 loop: CATSDPGQQTQYF. CDR3 bases: TGTGCCACCAGTGACCCGGGACAGCAGACCCAGTACTTC.